One TCR beta chain is described in this entry. CDR3 length: 15 amino acids. The ends lost 3 bases at V and 6 bases at J; junction bases unmatched: 5. CDR1 and CDR2 (germline): SGHTA, FQGNSA. The data stem from a study of blood T cell repertoires in COVID-19. Overall study context: Samples of COVID-19 (acute and convalescent) were obtained from the United States, Italy and Spain. Nucleic acid was either cDNA or gDNA, and it came from T cells, B-cell-depleted T cells, or PBMCs.

Authors' analysis steps: How many nucleated cells were present was estimated from reference gene primer amplification. The repertoire was sequenced with immunoSEQ multiplex PCR; TCRdb's copy has only in-frame clones and lacks some. Clone size and the V and J calls come from that table; the DNA yielded D and trimming. There are fewer than 200,000 clones in the sample; almost 85% occur only once, and around a fifth lies in the top ten. Sequenced material: peripheral blood. The genes are TRBV7-2 and TRBJ2-5, with 12 bases identical to TRBD2. The TCR sequence derives from a woman aged 80 or over with acute or convalescent COVID-19. CDR3: CASSLETSGRKTQYF. CDR3 DNA: TGTGCCAGCAGCTTGGAGACTAGCGGGAGAAAGACCCAGTACTTC.